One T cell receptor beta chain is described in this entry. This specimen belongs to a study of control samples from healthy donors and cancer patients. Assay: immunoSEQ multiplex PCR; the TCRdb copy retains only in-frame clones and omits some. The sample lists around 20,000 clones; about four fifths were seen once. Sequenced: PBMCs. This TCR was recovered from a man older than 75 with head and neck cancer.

The DNA for the CDR3 is TGCAGCGTCACGGGACGGCAGAACACTGAAGCTTTCTTT. This sequence encodes CSVTGRQNTEAFF. This rearrangement joins TRBV29-1 to TRBJ1-1; tentative D call: TRBD1 (5 bases). This CDR3 has 13 residues. Germline CDR1 reads SQVTM; CDR2 reads ANQGSEA. Trimming left V 6 bases short and J 1 base short, with 12 bases between.